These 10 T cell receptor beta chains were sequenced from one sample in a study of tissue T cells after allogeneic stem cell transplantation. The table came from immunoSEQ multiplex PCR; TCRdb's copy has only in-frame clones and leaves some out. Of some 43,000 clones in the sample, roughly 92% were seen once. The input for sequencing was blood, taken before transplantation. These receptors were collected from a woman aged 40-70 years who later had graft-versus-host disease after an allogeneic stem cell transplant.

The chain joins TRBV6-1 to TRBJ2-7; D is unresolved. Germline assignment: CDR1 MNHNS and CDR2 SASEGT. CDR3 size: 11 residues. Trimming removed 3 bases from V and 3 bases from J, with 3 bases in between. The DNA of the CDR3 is TGTGCCAGCAGTGACAACTACGAGCAGTACTTC. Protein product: CASSDNYEQYF.

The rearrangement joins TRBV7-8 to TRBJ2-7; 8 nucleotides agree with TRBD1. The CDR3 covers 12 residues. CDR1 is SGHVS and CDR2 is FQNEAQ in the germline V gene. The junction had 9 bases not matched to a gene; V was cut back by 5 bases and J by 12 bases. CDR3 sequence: CASSLPTGGGYF. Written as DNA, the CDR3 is TGTGCCAGCAGCCTTCCTACAGGGGGAGGGTACTTC.

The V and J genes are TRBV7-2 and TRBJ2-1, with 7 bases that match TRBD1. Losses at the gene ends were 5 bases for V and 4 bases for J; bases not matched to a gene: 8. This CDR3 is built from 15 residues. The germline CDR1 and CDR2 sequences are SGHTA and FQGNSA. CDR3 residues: CASSPGQPNYNEQFF. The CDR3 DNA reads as TGTGCCAGCAGCCCGGGACAGCCGAATTACAATGAGCAGTTCTTC.

CDR3 nucleotides: TGTGCCAGCAGTGAACTGGCAAGGGAGAATGAGCAGTTCTTC. This gives the protein CASSELARENEQFF. The chain joins TRBV2 to TRBJ2-1; D is possibly TRBD2 (5 bases). V was cut by 2 bases and J by 7 bases, with 12 bases left in between. Germline V gene lookup returns CDR1 SNHLY and CDR2 FYNNEI. The length of the CDR3 is 14 residues.

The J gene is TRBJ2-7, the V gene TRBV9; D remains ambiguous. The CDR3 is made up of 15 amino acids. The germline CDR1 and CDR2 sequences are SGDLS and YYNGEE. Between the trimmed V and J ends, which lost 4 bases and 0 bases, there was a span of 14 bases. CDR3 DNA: TGTGCCAGCAGCACCTCCGTCGGCGGCTCCTACGAGCAGTACTTC. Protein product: CASSTSVGGSYEQYF.

In DNA, the CDR3 is TGTGCCAGCGTCGGGACAGAAGACTACAATGAGCAGTTCTTC. This codes for CASVGTEDYNEQFF. The rearrangement joins TRBV7-9 to TRBJ2-1; 7 bases align to TRBD1. V shed 8 bases and J 3 bases; nucleotides not matched to a gene: 7. CDR1 is SEHNR, CDR2 FQNEAQ, per germline (reference sequence). The CDR3 totals 14 residues.

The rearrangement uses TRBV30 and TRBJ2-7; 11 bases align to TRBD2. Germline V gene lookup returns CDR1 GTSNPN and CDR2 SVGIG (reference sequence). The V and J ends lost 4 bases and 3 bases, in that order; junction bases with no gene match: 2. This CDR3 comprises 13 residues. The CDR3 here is CAWNLAGGYEQYF. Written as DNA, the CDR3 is TGTGCCTGGAACCTAGCGGGGGGCTACGAGCAGTACTTC.

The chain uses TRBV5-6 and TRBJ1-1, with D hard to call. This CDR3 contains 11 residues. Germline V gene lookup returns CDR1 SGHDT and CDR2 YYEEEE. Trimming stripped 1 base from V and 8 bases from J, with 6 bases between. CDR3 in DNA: TGTGCCAGCAGCTTGCGTGGAGAAGCTTTCTTT. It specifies CASSLRGEAFF.

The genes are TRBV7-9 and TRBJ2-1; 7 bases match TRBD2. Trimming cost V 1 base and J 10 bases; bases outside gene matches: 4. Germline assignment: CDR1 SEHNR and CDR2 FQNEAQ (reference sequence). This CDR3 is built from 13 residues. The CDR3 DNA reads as TGTGCCAGCAGCTTAGGTACACTAGCGGAGCAGTTCTTC. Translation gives CASSLGTLAEQFF.

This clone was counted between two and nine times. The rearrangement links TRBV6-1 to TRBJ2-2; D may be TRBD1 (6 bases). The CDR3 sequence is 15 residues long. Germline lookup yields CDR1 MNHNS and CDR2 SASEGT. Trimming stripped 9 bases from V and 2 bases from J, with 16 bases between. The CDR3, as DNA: TGTGCCAGTAAATCTAGGGACATAAACACCGGGGAGCTGTTTTTT. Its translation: CASKSRDINTGELFF.